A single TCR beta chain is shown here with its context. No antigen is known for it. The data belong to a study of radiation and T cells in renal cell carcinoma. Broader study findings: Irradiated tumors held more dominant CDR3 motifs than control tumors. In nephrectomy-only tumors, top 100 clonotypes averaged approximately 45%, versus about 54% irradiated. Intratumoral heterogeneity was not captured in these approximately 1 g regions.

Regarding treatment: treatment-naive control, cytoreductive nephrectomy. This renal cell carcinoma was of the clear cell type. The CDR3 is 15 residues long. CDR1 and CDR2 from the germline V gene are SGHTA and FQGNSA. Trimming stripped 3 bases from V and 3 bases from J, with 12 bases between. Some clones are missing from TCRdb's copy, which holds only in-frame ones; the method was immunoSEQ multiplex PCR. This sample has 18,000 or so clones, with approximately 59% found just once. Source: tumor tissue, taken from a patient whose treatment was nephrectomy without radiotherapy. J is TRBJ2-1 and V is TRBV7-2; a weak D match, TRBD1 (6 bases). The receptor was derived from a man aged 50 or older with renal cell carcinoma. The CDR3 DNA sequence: TGTGCCAGCAGCTTGAGGGACATATTCTACAATGAGCAGTTCTTC. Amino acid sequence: CASSLRDIFYNEQFF.